These 15 T cell receptor beta chains were all obtained from the same sample, sequenced in a study of cytomegalovirus exposure and HLA in healthy donors. A multiplex PCR was run with 60 Vbeta primers and 13 Jbeta primers. The assay was immunoSEQ multiplex PCR, and TCRdb's table has in-frame clones only and misses some. The sample has 150,000 to 200,000 clones; about 71% are singletons. The material sequenced was PBMCs. These receptors were obtained from a woman aged 30 to 39 in good health and CMV-seronegative.

This chain uses TRBV7-9 with TRBJ2-2; 10 nucleotides agree with TRBD1. CDR1 is SEHNR and CDR2 is FQNEAQ in the germline V gene (reference sequence). V lost 3 bases, J lost 2 bases, and 12 bases stayed unmatched. The CDR3 is 19 amino acids. The CDR3 spells CASSFLRGQGPPNTGELFF. CDR3 in DNA: TGTGCCAGCAGCTTTCTTAGGGGACAGGGGCCCCCTAACACCGGGGAGCTGTTTTTT. The variable domain in full, with the rest retrieved from reference TRBV7-9 and TRBJ2-2, is DTGVSQNPRHKITKRGQNVTFRCDPISEHNRLYWYRQTLGQGPEFLTYFQNEAQLEKSRLLSDRFSAERPKGSFSTLEIQRTEQGDSAMYLCASSFLRGQGPPNTGELFFGEGSRLTVL.

This clone was counted between two and nine times. The CDR3 coding sequence is TGTGCCAGCAGCTTATTTTCCGCGGGACTAGCGGGAGGGTCTTACAATGAGCAGTTCTTC. Translation: CASSLFSAGLAGGSYNEQFF. This chain connects TRBV7-8 to TRBJ2-1; 16 bases are shared with TRBD2. V dropped 2 bases and J dropped 4; count of bases not matched to a gene: 11. Looked up from germline, CDR1 is SGHVS and CDR2 is FQNEAQ. The CDR3 consists of 20 residues.

This clone is a singleton in its sample. The rearrangement links TRBV30 to TRBJ2-7; TRBD1 aligns across 9 bases. The CDR3 is 14 amino acids. Germline V gene lookup returns CDR1 GTSNPN and CDR2 SVGIG (reference sequence). Germline trimming cut 4 bases from V and 6 bases from J; bases unmatched to any gene: 10. CDR3 bases: TGTGCCTGGACGAGGGGACAGGGTATCGGCGAGCAGTACTTC. Translating it yields CAWTRGQGIGEQYF.

The DNA of the CDR3 is TGTGCCAGCAGTTTACCCCTCGCTCAGGGGAACACAGATACGCAGTATTTT. Encoded protein: CASSLPLAQGNTDTQYF. The chain joins TRBV28 to TRBJ2-3; the D gene is possibly TRBD1 (6 bases). The germline V gene encodes CDR1 MDHEN and CDR2 SYDVKM. The V and J ends lost 2 bases and 2 bases respectively, with 17 bases between them. The CDR3 covers 17 residues.

The table lists this clone with a few counts. The chain recombines TRBV10-1 with TRBJ2-7, with 7 bases fitting TRBD2. V lost 11 bases and J lost 7; bases outside the gene matches: 11. Germline lookup yields CDR1 WNHNN and CDR2 SYGVQD (reference sequence). CDR3 length: 12 amino acids. The CDR3 DNA reads as TGCGCCCGGGGGGAGATCTACGAGGAGCAGTACTTC. As protein: CARGEIYEEQYF.

The J gene is TRBJ2-7, the V gene TRBV29-1, with D possibly matching TRBD2 (6 bases). Germline V gene data show CDR1 as SQVTM and CDR2 as ANQGSEA. The CDR3 sequence is 12 residues long. V was cut by 5 bases and J by 13 bases, with 21 bases left in between. CDR3 sequence reads: CSVWSSGTGGYF. The CDR3 bases are TGCAGCGTTTGGTCTTCCGGGACTGGTGGATACTTC.

The rearrangement links TRBV7-3 to TRBJ2-1, with D maybe TRBD2 (6 bases). The CDR3 covers 12 residues. Trimming took 4 bases from V and 10 from J, leaving 11 bases between them. CDR1 and CDR2 from the germline V gene are SGHTA and FQGTGA. The CDR3 spells CASSSNGGEQFF. The CDR3 coding sequence is TGTGCCAGCAGCTCCAATGGGGGGGAGCAGTTCTTC. The full variable domain, in which reference TRBV7-3 and TRBJ2-1 provide the parts outside the CDR3, is GAGVSQTPSNKVTEKGKYVELRCDPISGHTALYWYRQSLGQGPEFLIYFQGTGAADDSGLPNDRFFAVRPEGSVSTLKIQRTERGDSAVYLCASSSNGGEQFFGPGTRLTVL.

The chain joins TRBV18 to TRBJ1-1; no clear D. The CDR3 consists of 13 residues. Trimming left V 6 bases short and J 3 bases short, with 11 bases between. CDR1 and CDR2 (germline): KGHSH, LQKENI. CDR3 in DNA: TGTGCCAGCTCCCTCGGTCAGGACACTGAAGCTTTCTTT. Its translation: CASSLGQDTEAFF.

The chain employs TRBV7-9 and TRBJ1-1; D gene ambiguous. From germline, CDR1 is SEHNR and CDR2 FQNEAQ (reference sequence). The CDR3 loop spans 10 amino acids. The V and J ends lost 7 bases and 8 bases respectively, with 8 bases between them. The CDR3 protein is CASIGGEAFF. In DNA, the CDR3 is TGTGCCAGCATTGGAGGAGAAGCTTTCTTT. Complete variable domain (other parts from reference TRBV7-9 and TRBJ1-1): DTGVSQNPRHKITKRGQNVTFRCDPISEHNRLYWYRQTLGQGPEFLTYFQNEAQLEKSRLLSDRFSAERPKGSFSTLEIQRTEQGDSAMYLCASIGGEAFFGQGTRLTVV.

In its sample, this clone was seen a few times. The chain uses TRBV4-2 and TRBJ2-1, with unresolved D. This CDR3 region has 13 residues. Germline CDR1 is LGHNA and CDR2 is YNFKEQ. The V gene lost 0 bases and the J gene lost 7 bases, with 7 bases spanning the gap. The CDR3 spells CASSQDFNNEQFF. As DNA, the CDR3 is TGTGCCAGCAGCCAAGATTTCAATAATGAGCAGTTCTTC.

The rearrangement joins TRBV4-2 to TRBJ2-1, with D perhaps matching TRBD2 (6 bases). V lost 4 bases, J lost 0 bases, and 13 bases lay in between. This CDR3 is built from 16 residues. CDR1 LGHNA and CDR2 YNFKEQ come from the germline V gene. The DNA of the CDR3 is TGTGCCAGCAGCCGAATTAGCGGCAGCTCCTACAATGAGCAGTTCTTC. It is translated as CASSRISGSSYNEQFF.

The chain uses TRBV18 and TRBJ2-1; the D is unclear. Trimming removed 6 bases at V and 1 base at J, with 10 bases between. The V gene's germline CDR1 is KGHSH and CDR2 LQKENI. The CDR3 has 14 residues. CDR3 nucleotides: TGTGCCAGCTCCCAGGATGGATCCTACAATGAGCAGTTCTTC. It yields the protein CASSQDGSYNEQFF.

This clone was recorded once. This rearrangement joins TRBV6-6 to TRBJ2-3; a weak D match, TRBD2 (6 bases). Germline CDR1 and CDR2: MNHNY and SVGAGI (reference sequence). With 6 bases removed from V and 0 bases from J, the gap between germline ends came to 7 bases. The CDR3 runs 13 residues. The CDR3 region has the DNA TGTGCCAGCAGGGAGGGCAGCACAGATACGCAGTATTTT. This codes for CASREGSTDTQYF.

This clone appeared a few times. The V and J genes are TRBV6-1 and TRBJ2-3, with 8 bases aligning to TRBD2. V lost 4 bases and J lost 4; bases outside the gene matches: 7. Germline CDR1 and CDR2: MNHNS and SASEGT. The CDR3 loop spans 15 amino acids. CDR3 sequence (DNA): TGTGCCAGCAGTGGTGCGGGAGGAGGGGCAGATACGCAGTATTTT. It specifies CASSGAGGGADTQYF.

This clone appeared a few times. The chain couples TRBV4-3 to TRBJ1-1; D possibly corresponds to TRBD1 (5 bases). V was clipped by 5 bases and J by 4 bases, with 11 bases between them. Per germline, CDR1 LGHNA and CDR2 YSLEER. The CDR3 is 13 amino acids. The CDR3 region has the DNA TGCGCCAGCAGCTCAGGGTGGGGCACTGAAGCTTTCTTT. Encoded protein: CASSSGWGTEAFF.